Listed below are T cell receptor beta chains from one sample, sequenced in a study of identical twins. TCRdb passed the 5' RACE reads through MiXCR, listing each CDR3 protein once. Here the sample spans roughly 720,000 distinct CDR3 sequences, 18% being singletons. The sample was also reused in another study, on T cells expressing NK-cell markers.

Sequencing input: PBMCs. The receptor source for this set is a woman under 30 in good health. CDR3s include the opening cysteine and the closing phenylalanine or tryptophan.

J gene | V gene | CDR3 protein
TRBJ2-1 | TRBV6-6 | CASWGGLDEQFF
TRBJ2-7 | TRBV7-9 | CASSRRESPYEQYF
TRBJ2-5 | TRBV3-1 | CASSKVDRQETQYF
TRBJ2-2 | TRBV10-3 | CAISHRGANTGELFF
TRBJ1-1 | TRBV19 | CASSQTGGGITEAFF
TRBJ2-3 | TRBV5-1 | CASRDSITDTQYF
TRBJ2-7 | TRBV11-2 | CASSLETGVVIYEQYF
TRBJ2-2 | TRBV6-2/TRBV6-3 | CASSYPTGLRGAEYTGELFF
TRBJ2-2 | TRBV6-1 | CASLRGGPSTGELFF
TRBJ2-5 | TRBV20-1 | CSARDRGLAKETQYF
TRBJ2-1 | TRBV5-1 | CASSPGTNQDEQFF
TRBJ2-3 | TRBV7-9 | CASSRMGGSTDTQYF
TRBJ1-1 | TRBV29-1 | CSVDPGKNTEAFF
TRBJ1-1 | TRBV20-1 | CSATDGVMDTEAFF
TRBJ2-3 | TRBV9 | CASSVLSGVNTDTQYF
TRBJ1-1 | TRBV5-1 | CASSWNSWGTEAFF
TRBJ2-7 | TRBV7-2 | CASGFQSGPTYEQYF
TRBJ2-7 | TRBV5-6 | CASSLGGGGVYF
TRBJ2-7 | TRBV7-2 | CASSSQGGDASRIF
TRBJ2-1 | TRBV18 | CASSPRNGSSYNEQFF
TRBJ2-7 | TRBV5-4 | CASSFLGPGGEQYF
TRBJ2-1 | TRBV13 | CASSPPSGGAPEQFF
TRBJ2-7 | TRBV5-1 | CASSPHLRGTEYEQYF
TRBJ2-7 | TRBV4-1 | CASSQEGFRGAEDEQYF
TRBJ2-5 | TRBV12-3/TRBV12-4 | CASSPTSAPGAQYF
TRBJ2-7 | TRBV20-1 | CSATASVHEQYF
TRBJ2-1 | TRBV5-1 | CASRRGTSEGGEQFF
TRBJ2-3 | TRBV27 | CASRRTVSTDTQYF
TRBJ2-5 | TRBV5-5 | CASLRSDQETQYF
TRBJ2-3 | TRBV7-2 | CASSERHTDTQYF
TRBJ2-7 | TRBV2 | CASSDAAGAYEQYF
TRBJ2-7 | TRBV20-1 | CSAIAGQSSYEQYF
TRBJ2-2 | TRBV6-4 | CASSVSGDTGELFF
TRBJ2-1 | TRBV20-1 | CSARLAGGYSYNEQFF
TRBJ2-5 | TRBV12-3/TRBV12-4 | CASSLVLFAEYQETQYF
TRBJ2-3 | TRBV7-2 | CASSLLPIDGTQYF
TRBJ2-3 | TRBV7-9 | CASSLVDETDTQYF
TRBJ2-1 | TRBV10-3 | CAISDRDRGGYNEQFF
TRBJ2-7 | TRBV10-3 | CAISESIRRRTGGTYEQYF
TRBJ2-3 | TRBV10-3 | CAISDLAGGPDTQYF
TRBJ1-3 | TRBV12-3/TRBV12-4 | CASSLGGTIGNTIYF
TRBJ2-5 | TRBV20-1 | CSAKEEGLGFNF